These 18 T cell receptor beta chains were sequenced from one sample in a study of CXCR3-negative and CXCR3-positive naive CD8 T cells. All TRB cDNA libraries came from 5' RACE performed with UMI labels. TCRdb reprocessed the 5' RACE reads, keeping one entry per CDR3 protein, no DNA. Recorded for this sample: more than 100,000 distinct CDR3 sequences. Study-wide findings and caveats: Hydrophobicity of TRB CDR3s was greater in CXCR3-positive naive cells than in CXCR3-negative naive cells.

These TCRs' antigens remain unknown. Sequencing used naive CXCR3+ CD8+ T cells from blood. As to subset: CD45RO-CCR7+CD27+CD95- naive CD8+ T cells expressing CXCR3 (TNR3+). These receptors were collected from a human donor in good health. Some clones in this sample may be carry-over from other donors' samples.

This chain joins TRBV12-3 or TRBV12-4 and TRBJ1-2; TCRdb returns TRBD1, unconfirmable since there is no DNA. The CDR3 is made up of 14 amino acids. The CDR3 is CASKEPGRSYGYTF.

This chain uses TRBV28 with TRBJ2-2; the D call of TRBD1 rests on TCRdb alone, since no DNA is present to check it. Germline loops: CDR1 MDHEN, CDR2 SYDVKM. The CDR3 is 17 residues long. CDR3: CASSPISGTPNTGELFF.

The gene calls are TRBV6-1 and TRBJ1-5; the TCRdb call, TRBD1, lacks DNA for checking. The CDR3 contains 15 residues. CDR1 MNHNS and CDR2 SASEGT come from the germline V gene. CDR3 sequence reads: CASSESPFGNQPQHF.

V usage is TRBV7-8 and J usage is TRBJ1-1; TCRdb outputs TRBD1, but without DNA this stays unchecked. This CDR3 is 15 amino acids long. Germline CDR1 reads SGHVS; CDR2 reads FQNEAQ. CDR3 loop: CASSLEAGLNTEAFF.

V and J are TRBV28 and TRBJ1-3. The germline V gene has CDR1 MDHEN and CDR2 SYDVKM. The CDR3 runs to 13 residues. CDR3 in amino acids: CASRTVDGNTIYF. The full variable domain, with the rest looked up from reference TRBV28 and TRBJ1-3, is DVKVTQSSRYLVKRTGEKVFLECVQDMDHENMFWYRQDPGLGLRLIYFSYDVKMKEKGDIPEGYSVSREKKERFSLILESASTNQTSMYLCASRTVDGNTIYFGEGSWLTVV.

This chain uses TRBV9 with TRBJ2-7. Germline V gene sequence: CDR1 SGDLS, CDR2 YYNGEE. The CDR3 covers 13 residues. The CDR3 loop reads CASSVAPFYEQYF.

The chain has TRBV28 and TRBJ2-7; TCRdb's assignment of TRBD1 cannot be checked, as there is no DNA. The CDR3 is made up of 16 amino acids. Looked up from germline, CDR1 is MDHEN and CDR2 is SYDVKM. The CDR3 reads CASSPRFLRGFYEQYF.

The chain links TRBV28 to TRBJ2-3; with no DNA, the TCRdb D assignment of TRBD2 cannot be verified. Looked up from germline, CDR1 is MDHEN and CDR2 is SYDVKM. This CDR3 region has 14 residues. This CDR3 reads CASSLYGREDTQYF.

The genes are TRBV29-1 and TRBJ2-7; TCRdb picks TRBD1, but there is no DNA to check that call. This CDR3 is 14 amino acids long. Germline-derived CDR1 and CDR2 are SQVTM and ANQGSEA. The CDR3 protein is CSVLDGRSSYEQYF.

The chain joins TRBV9 to TRBJ2-1; without DNA, the TCRdb call of TRBD1 cannot be checked. Germline CDR1 reads SGDLS; CDR2 reads YYNGEE. The CDR3 contains 16 residues. CDR3 amino acids: CASSVEGAGGSNEQFF.

The chain employs TRBV7-6 and TRBJ2-7; there is no DNA to check the TCRdb D call of TRBD1. This CDR3 spans 21 amino acids. Per the germline V gene, CDR1 is SGHVS and CDR2 is FNYEAQ. The chain's CDR3 is CASSPNRPIRHWTESSYEQYF.

CDR3 region: CASSFLGVFSDTQYF. The chain combines TRBV12-3 or TRBV12-4 with TRBJ2-3; TCRdb's D gene call, TRBD1, goes unchecked for lack of DNA. The CDR3 sequence is 15 residues long.

The CDR3 sequence is CASSAGTGGFDYGYTF. The V and J genes are TRBV13 and TRBJ1-2; TCRdb's D call, TRBD1, is unchecked because there is no DNA. Germline V gene sequence: CDR1 PRHDT, CDR2 FYEKMQ (reference sequence). The CDR3 covers 16 residues.

CDR3 protein: CASSLLGRIYEQYF. The V gene is TRBV28, the J gene TRBJ2-7. The CDR3 spans 14 residues. In germline, CDR1 is MDHEN, CDR2 SYDVKM.

The V and J genes are TRBV2 and TRBJ1-5; the D call from TCRdb, TRBD1, cannot be confirmed without DNA. Looked up from germline, CDR1 is SNHLY and CDR2 is FYNNEI. The CDR3 has 12 residues. This CDR3 reads CASNKDPLPQHF.

The gene calls are TRBV4-1 and TRBJ2-7; TCRdb's D call of TRBD2 is untestable without DNA. The V gene's germline CDR1 is MGHRA and CDR2 YSYEKL. CDR3 length: 14 amino acids. CDR3 amino acids: CASSQKAGSYEQYF.

This chain connects TRBV4-3 to TRBJ2-2; TCRdb calls TRBD1, which cannot be checked without DNA. The length of the CDR3 is 17 residues. CDR1 is LGHNA and CDR2 is YSLEER in the germline V gene. CDR3 loop: CASSQDSIQGAPGELFF.

The CDR3 protein is CASSLTPLDGYTF. V is TRBV7-9 and J is TRBJ1-2; the D gene TCRdb calls, TRBD1, cannot be checked with no DNA. Germline V lookup: CDR1 SEHNR, CDR2 FQNEAQ (reference sequence). There are 13 residues in the CDR3.